A selection of T cell receptor beta chains follows, all from one sample in a study of a mutant IDH1 vaccine in newly diagnosed glioma. Only in-frame clones appear in the TCRdb table, and some are missing; sequencing was by immunoSEQ multiplex PCR. Here the sample spans under 90,000 clones, 70% to 80% being singletons. This sample comprised PBMCs, obtained from a glioma patient treated with radiotherapy, temozolomide or both. The receptors derive from a man aged 50 to 60 with glioma. Each CDR3 is given with its conserved first and last residue. The order of the fields is J gene, V gene, D gene, clone size, CDR3 protein, CDR3 DNA. D genes are given only for firm matches. Not every row has a clone size; where given, it reads once, few, many or a size class.

j_call: TRBJ2-7
v_call: TRBV7-9
d_call: -
clone_size: once
cdr3_aa: CASSWGTTREQYF
cdr3_nt: TGTGCCAGCAGCTGGGGGACCACACGGGAGCAGTACTTC

j_call: TRBJ1-2
v_call: TRBV2
d_call: -
clone_size: -
cdr3_aa: CASSDRNYGYTF
cdr3_nt: TGTGCCAGCAGTGACAGGAACTATGGCTACACCTTC

j_call: TRBJ1-5
v_call: TRBV10-3
d_call: -
clone_size: -
cdr3_aa: CAISERYGNQPQHF
cdr3_nt: TGTGCCATCAGTGAAAGGTACGGCAATCAGCCCCAGCATTTT

j_call: TRBJ1-5
v_call: TRBV5-6
d_call: -
clone_size: few
cdr3_aa: CASSSFWDTYQPQHF
cdr3_nt: TGTGCCAGCAGCTCTTTCTGGGACACCTATCAGCCCCAGCATTTT

j_call: TRBJ1-4
v_call: TRBV6-1
d_call: TRBD1
clone_size: -
cdr3_aa: CASSKGQASNEKLFF
cdr3_nt: TGTGCCAGCAGTAAAGGACAGGCTAGTAATGAAAAACTGTTTTTT

j_call: TRBJ2-1
v_call: TRBV7-5
d_call: -
clone_size: -
cdr3_aa: CARSWEDNEQFF
cdr3_nt: TGTGCCAGAAGCTGGGAAGACAATGAGCAGTTCTTC

j_call: TRBJ2-5
v_call: TRBV5-4
d_call: -
clone_size: once
cdr3_aa: CASSLETYGQETQYF
cdr3_nt: TGTGCCAGCAGCTTGGAGACGTACGGACAAGAGACCCAGTACTTC

j_call: TRBJ1-2
v_call: TRBV5-1
d_call: -
clone_size: -
cdr3_aa: CASSHPTGTGYTF
cdr3_nt: TGCGCCAGCAGCCACCCGACAGGAACTGGCTACACCTTC

j_call: TRBJ1-5
v_call: TRBV6-5
d_call: -
clone_size: once
cdr3_aa: CASSQSISNQPQHF
cdr3_nt: TGTGCCAGCAGCCAGTCGATTAGCAATCAGCCCCAGCATTTT

j_call: TRBJ1-5
v_call: TRBV9
d_call: -
clone_size: -
cdr3_aa: CASSDQGNQPQHF
cdr3_nt: TGTGCCAGCAGCGATCAGGGGAATCAGCCCCAGCATTTT

j_call: TRBJ1-5
v_call: TRBV6-6
d_call: -
clone_size: -
cdr3_aa: CASGTSNSNQPQHF
cdr3_nt: TGTGCCAGCGGGACCTCCAATAGCAATCAGCCCCAGCATTTT

j_call: TRBJ2-7
v_call: TRBV6-4
d_call: -
clone_size: -
cdr3_aa: CASRPIGEPGHEQYF
cdr3_nt: TGTGCCAGCAGACCCATTGGGGAACCGGGACACGAGCAGTACTTC

j_call: TRBJ1-4
v_call: TRBV27
d_call: TRBD1
clone_size: -
cdr3_aa: CASSLGTGGRALSATNEKLFF
cdr3_nt: TGTGCCAGCAGTTTAGGGACAGGGGGGAGGGCGCTATCTGCAACTAATGAAAAACTGTTTTTT

j_call: TRBJ2-1
v_call: TRBV15
d_call: TRBD2
clone_size: -
cdr3_aa: CATSRVRQGGEQFF
cdr3_nt: TGTGCCACCAGCAGAGTACGGCAGGGAGGGGAGCAGTTCTTC

j_call: TRBJ1-5
v_call: TRBV4-3
d_call: TRBD1
clone_size: -
cdr3_aa: CASSQDRPGTGGNNQPQHF
cdr3_nt: TGCGCCAGCAGCCAAGATAGGCCCGGGACAGGGGGTAACAATCAGCCCCAGCATTTT

j_call: TRBJ2-6
v_call: TRBV19
d_call: -
clone_size: -
cdr3_aa: CASSLSGANVLTF
cdr3_nt: TGTGCCAGTAGCTTATCTGGGGCCAACGTCCTGACTTTC

j_call: TRBJ2-7
v_call: TRBV4-1
d_call: TRBD1
clone_size: -
cdr3_aa: CASSHPGTGISYEQYF
cdr3_nt: TGCGCCAGCAGCCACCCCGGGACAGGGATTTCCTACGAGCAGTACTTC

j_call: TRBJ2-2
v_call: TRBV10-1
d_call: TRBD2
clone_size: -
cdr3_aa: CASSESSGGTTGELFF
cdr3_nt: TGCGCCAGCAGTGAGTCTAGCGGGGGGACCACCGGGGAGCTGTTTTTT

j_call: TRBJ2-1
v_call: TRBV14
d_call: TRBD2
clone_size: -
cdr3_aa: CASSQGIRTSTTRGQFF
cdr3_nt: TGTGCCAGCAGCCAAGGAATCAGGACTAGCACCACCCGGGGGCAGTTCTTC

j_call: TRBJ2-1
v_call: TRBV5-1
d_call: -
clone_size: -
cdr3_aa: CASSLGGGADEQFF
cdr3_nt: TGCGCCAGCAGCTTGGGAGGCGGGGCCGATGAGCAGTTCTTC

j_call: TRBJ1-4
v_call: TRBV5-4
d_call: TRBD1
clone_size: few
cdr3_aa: CASSGLDRGKLFF
cdr3_nt: TGTGCCAGCAGCGGGTTGGACAGGGGAAAACTGTTTTTT

j_call: TRBJ2-3
v_call: TRBV20-1
d_call: -
clone_size: -
cdr3_aa: CSARTPDTQYF
cdr3_nt: TGCAGTGCTAGAACTCCAGATACGCAGTATTTT

j_call: TRBJ1-2
v_call: TRBV6-5
d_call: -
clone_size: -
cdr3_aa: CASRQSMGSYTF
cdr3_nt: TGTGCCAGCAGGCAAAGTATGGGGTCCTACACCTTC

j_call: TRBJ2-7
v_call: TRBV6-6
d_call: -
clone_size: -
cdr3_aa: CASCPGTPTYEQYF
cdr3_nt: TGTGCCAGCTGCCCAGGGACTCCAACCTACGAGCAGTACTTC

j_call: TRBJ2-7
v_call: TRBV5-1
d_call: -
clone_size: -
cdr3_aa: CASSLNYEQYF
cdr3_nt: TGCGCCAGCAGCTTAAACTACGAGCAGTACTTC

j_call: TRBJ1-5
v_call: TRBV5-5
d_call: -
clone_size: -
cdr3_aa: CASSLAGEQPQHF
cdr3_nt: TGTGCCAGCAGCTTGGCAGGGGAGCAGCCCCAGCATTTT

j_call: TRBJ2-7
v_call: TRBV11-1
d_call: TRBD2
clone_size: -
cdr3_aa: CASSLRTSENEQYF
cdr3_nt: TGTGCCAGCAGCTTACGGACTAGCGAGAACGAGCAGTACTTC

j_call: TRBJ2-1
v_call: TRBV19
d_call: TRBD2
clone_size: -
cdr3_aa: CASTSGGDEQFF
cdr3_nt: TGTGCCAGTACAAGCGGGGGCGATGAGCAGTTCTTC

j_call: TRBJ2-3
v_call: TRBV28
d_call: TRBD2
clone_size: -
cdr3_aa: CASSTSGSTDTQYF
cdr3_nt: TGTGCCAGCAGTACTAGCGGTAGCACAGATACGCAGTATTTT

j_call: TRBJ2-2
v_call: TRBV5-1
d_call: -
clone_size: -
cdr3_aa: CASSLGQTNTGELFF
cdr3_nt: TGCGCCAGCAGCTTGGGGCAGACGAACACCGGGGAGCTGTTTTTT

j_call: TRBJ2-1
v_call: TRBV5-1
d_call: -
clone_size: -
cdr3_aa: CASTEGGSYNEQFF
cdr3_nt: TGCGCCAGTACCGAGGGGGGGTCCTACAATGAGCAGTTCTTC

j_call: TRBJ2-3
v_call: TRBV12-5
d_call: TRBD2
clone_size: -
cdr3_aa: CASGLVSGGASDTQYF
cdr3_nt: TGTGCTAGTGGTTTGGTTAGCGGGGGGGCAAGCGATACGCAGTATTTT

j_call: TRBJ1-2
v_call: TRBV10-3
d_call: -
clone_size: -
cdr3_aa: CAISESTGQLNYGYTF
cdr3_nt: TGTGCCATCAGTGAGTCGACAGGACAGCTAAACTATGGCTACACCTTC

j_call: TRBJ2-7
v_call: TRBV11-1
d_call: -
clone_size: -
cdr3_aa: CASSPAGGPIEQYF
cdr3_nt: TGTGCCAGCAGCCCCGCAGGGGGGCCGATAGAGCAGTACTTC

j_call: TRBJ2-1
v_call: TRBV4-3
d_call: TRBD2
clone_size: -
cdr3_aa: CASSHGGLAGRNEQFF
cdr3_nt: TGCGCCAGCAGCCATGGGGGACTAGCGGGGAGGAATGAGCAGTTCTTC

j_call: TRBJ1-1
v_call: TRBV7-9
d_call: -
clone_size: -
cdr3_aa: CASSSGGEAFF
cdr3_nt: TGTGCCAGCAGCTCGGGGGGTGAAGCTTTCTTT

j_call: TRBJ1-2
v_call: TRBV27
d_call: -
clone_size: -
cdr3_aa: CASSPAGIGGYTF
cdr3_nt: TGTGCCAGCAGTCCGGCGGGGATTGGTGGCTACACCTTC

j_call: TRBJ2-7
v_call: TRBV20-1
d_call: TRBD1
clone_size: -
cdr3_aa: CSPRQGNEQYF
cdr3_nt: TGCAGTCCTCGACAGGGTAACGAGCAGTACTTC

j_call: TRBJ2-1
v_call: TRBV9
d_call: -
clone_size: -
cdr3_aa: CASSVMGAGYNEQFF
cdr3_nt: TGTGCCAGCAGCGTAATGGGGGCAGGCTACAATGAGCAGTTCTTC

j_call: TRBJ1-2
v_call: TRBV5-6
d_call: TRBD1
clone_size: -
cdr3_aa: CASSLAGQVVSYTF
cdr3_nt: TGTGCCAGCAGCCTCGCCGGACAGGTCGTGAGCTACACCTTC

j_call: TRBJ1-4
v_call: TRBV4-1
d_call: -
clone_size: -
cdr3_aa: CASSQRGSDKSSTTNEKLFF
cdr3_nt: TGCGCCAGCAGCCAAAGAGGGTCAGACAAATCCTCTACAACTAATGAAAAACTGTTTTTT

j_call: TRBJ1-1
v_call: TRBV9
d_call: -
clone_size: few
cdr3_aa: CASSVAGGGFTEAFF
cdr3_nt: TGTGCCAGCAGCGTAGCCGGGGGGGGGTTCACTGAAGCTTTCTTT

j_call: TRBJ2-7
v_call: TRBV27
d_call: TRBD1
clone_size: -
cdr3_aa: CASRAGTGSSYEQYF
cdr3_nt: TGTGCCAGCAGGGCCGGGACAGGGTCCTCCTACGAGCAGTACTTC

j_call: TRBJ2-5
v_call: TRBV29-1
d_call: -
clone_size: -
cdr3_aa: CSVDTFSRGQETQYF
cdr3_nt: TGCAGCGTTGATACTTTCAGTAGGGGGCAAGAGACCCAGTACTTC

j_call: TRBJ2-5
v_call: TRBV7-7
d_call: TRBD1
clone_size: -
cdr3_aa: CASSPLDRGQETQYF
cdr3_nt: TGTGCTAGCAGCCCCCTTGACAGGGGCCAAGAGACCCAGTACTTC

j_call: TRBJ1-2
v_call: TRBV6-6
d_call: -
clone_size: -
cdr3_aa: CASRQQTVYGYTF
cdr3_nt: TGTGCCAGCAGGCAGCAGACAGTCTATGGCTACACCTTC

j_call: TRBJ1-5
v_call: TRBV29-1
d_call: TRBD1
clone_size: few
cdr3_aa: CSVGQGRNQPQHF
cdr3_nt: TGCAGCGTCGGACAGGGACGTAATCAGCCCCAGCATTTT

j_call: TRBJ1-5
v_call: TRBV21-1
d_call: -
clone_size: -
cdr3_aa: CASSNHPRRFGKWNQPQHF
cdr3_nt: TGTGCCAGCAGCAATCACCCGAGGCGCTTCGGCAAGTGGAATCAGCCCCAGCATTTT

j_call: TRBJ1-5
v_call: TRBV2
d_call: TRBD1
clone_size: -
cdr3_aa: CASSEDRVNQPQHF
cdr3_nt: TGTGCCAGCAGTGAGGACAGGGTAAATCAGCCCCAGCATTTT

j_call: TRBJ2-5
v_call: TRBV5-8
d_call: TRBD1
clone_size: -
cdr3_aa: CASSLEWGTGGHQETQYF
cdr3_nt: TGTGCCAGCAGCTTGGAATGGGGGACAGGGGGCCACCAAGAGACCCAGTACTTC

j_call: TRBJ1-5
v_call: TRBV6-6
d_call: -
clone_size: -
cdr3_aa: CASSYGQGSQPQHF
cdr3_nt: TGTGCCAGCAGTTACGGGCAGGGAAGTCAGCCCCAGCATTTT

j_call: TRBJ2-3
v_call: TRBV7-2
d_call: -
clone_size: -
cdr3_aa: CASRSAGPTHTQYF
cdr3_nt: TGTGCCAGCAGGTCCGCCGGGCCTACCCACACGCAGTATTTT

j_call: TRBJ1-3
v_call: TRBV30
d_call: TRBD1
clone_size: few
cdr3_aa: CAWTRDRGNTIYF
cdr3_nt: TGTGCCTGGACCCGGGACAGGGGAAACACCATATATTTT